The sequence of this T cell receptor beta chain was determined in a study of blood T cells in healthy people across ages. This CDR3 contains 15 residues. Germline loops: CDR1 SGDLS, CDR2 YYNGEE. The V segment lost 2 bases and the J segment 8 bases; nucleotides outside the gene matches: 10. For the second PCR, which ran for about 6 to 11 cycles, a sample-barcoded 5' primer and a J-beta primer mix were used. TCRdb re-called the 5' RACE reads through MiXCR, storing one row per CDR3 protein. The repertoire has 650,000 to 1,000,000 distinct CDR3 sequences, about half of them found once; the top ten carry roughly 20%. There are a few counts of this clonotype.

The source of this sequence is a man older than 75 in good health. The sample taken for sequencing was blood. The chain employs TRBV9 and TRBJ2-1; 7 bases match TRBD2. The CDR3 reads CASSVGLAARYEQFF. The CDR3 bases are TGTGCCAGCAGCGTCGGGCTAGCGGCAAGGTATGAGCAGTTCTTC.